The 21 T cell receptor beta chains below were found in one sample sequenced in a study of T-cell reconstitution after alpha-beta-depleted transplantation in children. TCRbeta library preparation incorporated unique molecular identifiers. Using its own MiXCR run on the PCR reads, TCRdb lists one record per CDR3 protein. The table lists about 900,000 distinct CDR3 sequences, less than 30% of them singletons. Sample: PBMCs, mostly from graft donor cells, taken 360 days after TCRalphabeta/CD19-depleted stem cell transplant. The receptors originated from a boy younger than two who had a stem cell transplant for SCID, so the T cells may come from the graft donor.

This clonotype came up a few times. The chain links TRBV6-2 or TRBV6-3 to TRBJ1-1; D is unresolved. V was shortened by 1 base and J by 5 bases, with 11 bases between the two germline ends. This CDR3 has 14 amino acids. Germline V lookup: CDR1 MNHEY, CDR2 SVGEGT. The CDR3 is CASSYFQIRTEAFF. CDR3 nucleotide sequence: TGTGCCAGCAGTTACTTCCAGATCAGGACTGAAGCTTTCTTT.

This rearrangement joins TRBV7-2 to TRBJ2-2, with D hard to call. This CDR3 has 15 residues. The V gene's germline CDR1 is SGHTA and CDR2 FQGNSA. Between the trimmed V and J ends, which lost 6 bases and 3 bases, there was a span of 14 bases. This CDR3 reads CASSQGFVDTGELFF. In DNA form, the CDR3 reads TGTGCCAGCAGTCAAGGGTTCGTAGACACCGGGGAGCTGTTTTTT.

This chain's CDR3 is CASSPDREDYGYTF. CDR3 in DNA: TGTGCCAGCTCACCAGACAGGGAGGACTATGGCTACACCTTC. The chain is built from TRBV18 and TRBJ1-2; 7 bases agree with TRBD1. This CDR3 spans 14 amino acids. The J segment lost 3 bases and the V segment lost 2 bases, leaving 3 bases of the junction unmatched. Germline V gene lookup returns CDR1 KGHSH and CDR2 LQKENI.

The CDR3 loop reads CASSFSGRNSPLHF. CDR3 in DNA: TGTGCCAGCAGTTTCTCGGGACGGAATTCACCCCTCCACTTT. This chain links TRBV12-3 or TRBV12-4 with TRBJ1-6; perhaps TRBD1 as D (5 bases). This CDR3 is 14 amino acids long. Trimming shortened V by 3 bases and J by 7 bases, and 10 bases separated the two germline ends.

The V call is TRBV10-3, the J call TRBJ2-2; D not certain. The CDR3 loop spans 14 amino acids. V lost 2 bases and J 0 bases, leaving 4 bases between the germline ends. The germline gives CDR1 ENHRY, CDR2 SYGVKD. DNA for the CDR3: TGTGCCATCAGTGAGAAAGCGAACACCGGGGAGCTGTTTTTT. Translating it yields CAISEKANTGELFF.

The chain has TRBV5-1 and TRBJ2-7; D call uncertain. In germline, CDR1 is SGHRS, CDR2 YFSETQ. V was trimmed by 2 bases and J by 0 bases, leaving 6 bases between them. The CDR3 has 13 residues. CDR3 protein: CASSLSHSYEQYF. In DNA form, the CDR3 reads TGCGCCAGCAGCTTATCCCACTCCTACGAGCAGTACTTC. Full variable domain (missing parts from reference TRBV5-1 and TRBJ2-7): KAGVTQTPRYLIKTRGQQVTLSCSPISGHRSVSWYQQTPGQGLQFLFEYFSETQRNKGNFPGRFSGRQFSNSRSEMNVSTLELGDSALYLCASSLSHSYEQYFGPGTRLTVT.

The J gene is TRBJ2-7, the V gene TRBV9; D uncertain. Trimming pared 0 bases from V and 5 bases from J, leaving 15 bases between. The CDR3 contains 15 residues. The germline V gene encodes CDR1 SGDLS and CDR2 YYNGEE. The CDR3 region has the DNA TGTGCCAGCAGCGTAGCTACGGGTCAGAGCCACGAGCAGTACTTC. This codes for CASSVATGQSHEQYF. The full variable domain, with the rest looked up from reference TRBV9 and TRBJ2-7, is DSGVTQTPKHLITATGQRVTLRCSPRSGDLSVYWYQQSLDQGLQFLIQYYNGEERAKGNILERFSAQQFPDLHSELNLSSLELGDSALYFCASSVATGQSHEQYFGPGTRLTVT.

This clonotype was detected ten times or more. The chain joins TRBV4-3 to TRBJ1-5; no clear D gene. Germline V gene sequence: CDR1 LGHNA, CDR2 YSLEER. The V end was cut by 0 bases, the J end by 6 bases, with 6 bases between. The CDR3 sequence is 13 residues long. The CDR3 sequence: CASSQDTFQPQHF. The CDR3 nucleotides read TGCGCCAGCAGCCAAGATACTTTTCAGCCCCAGCATTTT.

This chain links TRBV20-1 with TRBJ2-2; D might be TRBD1 or TRBD2, each matching 6 bases. Germline loops: CDR1 DFQATT, CDR2 SNEGSKA (reference sequence). Trimming stripped 1 base from V and 5 bases from J, with 17 bases between. The CDR3 loop spans 16 amino acids. The chain's CDR3 is CSARGKTGAGTGELFF. The CDR3 nucleotides read TGCAGTGCTAGAGGGAAAACGGGGGCGGGGACCGGGGAGCTGTTTTTT.

The chain employs TRBV5-1 and TRBJ1-2; D may be TRBD1 (5 bases). Germline V CDR1 and CDR2: SGHRS, YFSETQ. This CDR3 is 13 amino acids long. The V end lost 1 base, the J end lost 3 bases, and 7 bases lay between the germline ends. The CDR3 spells CASSLRGDYGYTF. CDR3 in DNA: TGCGCCAGCAGCTTGCGGGGCGACTATGGCTACACCTTC.

This chain joins TRBV30 and TRBJ2-3, with 14 bases fitting TRBD2. The trim removed 1 base at V and 6 bases at J, leaving 15 bases unmatched. Germline lookup yields CDR1 GTSNPN and CDR2 SVGIG (reference sequence). CDR3 length: 19 residues. CDR3 protein: CAWSASLFRLAGGRDTQYF. CDR3 nucleotide sequence: TGTGCCTGGAGTGCCTCCCTCTTCAGACTAGCGGGGGGGCGGGATACGCAGTATTTT.

This chain joins TRBV28 and TRBJ2-2, with a tentative D call TRBD2 (6 bases). Per germline, CDR1 MDHEN and CDR2 SYDVKM. The CDR3 is 16 residues long. Trimming cost V 7 bases and J 5 bases, with 20 bases left between them. The CDR3 nucleotides are TGTGCCAGCACCTCACTCAGGCAGGGAGGAACCGGGGAGCTGTTTTTT. This encodes CASTSLRQGGTGELFF.

The rearrangement links TRBV6-2 or TRBV6-3 to TRBJ1-1, with D tentatively TRBD1 (5 bases). CDR1 is MNHEY and CDR2 is SVGEGT in the germline V gene. Trimming took 7 bases from V and 7 from J, leaving 10 bases between them. The CDR3 loop spans 11 amino acids. The CDR3 bases are TGTGCCAGCACCCAGGGTCATGAAGCTTTCTTT. This sequence encodes CASTQGHEAFF.

The rearrangement joins TRBV7-2 to TRBJ2-7; D is unclear. The V gene's germline CDR1 is SGHTA and CDR2 FQGNSA. The V end lost 2 bases, the J end lost 5 bases, and 10 bases lay between the germline ends. The CDR3 runs 13 residues. CDR3 loop: CASSLSVWDEQYF. DNA of the CDR3: TGTGCCAGCAGCTTAAGCGTGTGGGACGAGCAGTACTTC.

This chain links TRBV4-3 with TRBJ2-1, with D tentatively TRBD1 (5 bases). The CDR3 spans 17 residues. Looked up from germline, CDR1 is LGHNA and CDR2 is YSLEER. The V gene lost 0 bases and the J gene lost 1 base, with 13 bases spanning the gap. The CDR3 DNA reads as TGCGCCAGCAGCCAAGATCGGCAGGGAATATCCTACAATGAGCAGTTCTTC. It translates to CASSQDRQGISYNEQFF.

The chain links TRBV27 to TRBJ1-3, with a possible D match to TRBD1 (5 bases). V lost 5 bases and J 0 bases, leaving 14 bases between the germline ends. The CDR3 runs to 16 residues. Per the germline V gene, CDR1 is MNHEY and CDR2 is SMNVEV (reference sequence). This CDR3 reads CASSPGTASSGNTIYF. The DNA of the CDR3 is TGTGCCAGCAGTCCCGGGACGGCCTCCTCTGGAAACACCATATATTTT.

This clonotype was observed a single time. One junction end does not reproduce the germline sequence, and a read error may be involved. J is TRBJ2-7 and V is TRBV25-1; 8 bases align to TRBD1. From germline, CDR1 is MGHDK and CDR2 SYGVNS. This CDR3 has 13 residues. CDR3 region: CASSPHWTGLQVF. The CDR3 nucleotides read TGTGCCAGCAGTCCCCACTGGACAGGGCTCCAGGTATTC.

This clonotype has only a few counts. CDR3 sequence (DNA): TGTGCCAGCAGCGCGAATTCAGTCTACAATGAGCAGTTCTTC. Encoded protein: CASSANSVYNEQFF. The chain couples TRBV9 to TRBJ2-1; D remains ambiguous. The ends were cut back, 3 bases at V and 3 bases at J, with 10 bases in the middle. CDR3 length: 14 amino acids. Per germline, CDR1 SGDLS and CDR2 YYNGEE.

In its sample, this clonotype was seen many times. The rearrangement joins TRBV5-1 to TRBJ2-1; D unresolved. Trimming shortened V by 4 bases and J by 5 bases, and 13 bases separated the two germline ends. The CDR3 is made up of 14 amino acids. CDR1 is SGHRS, CDR2 YFSETQ, per germline. This chain's CDR3 is CASSLLATNNEQFF. The DNA of the CDR3 is TGCGCCAGCAGCCTTCTCGCCACAAACAATGAGCAGTTCTTC.

J is TRBJ2-1 and V is TRBV9; 7 bases match TRBD2. V was clipped by 2 bases and J by 1 base; unmatched bases: 3. Looked up from germline, CDR1 is SGDLS and CDR2 is YYNGEE. The CDR3 sequence is 15 residues long. CDR3 sequence reads: CASSVGRGSYNEQFF. For the CDR3, the DNA is TGTGCCAGCAGCGTCGGGCGGGGGTCCTACAATGAGCAGTTCTTC.

The table lists this clonotype with a few counts. The J gene is TRBJ1-2, the V gene TRBV20-1, with D possibly being TRBD1 (6 bases). Trimming left V 5 bases short and J 4 bases short, with 17 bases between. The CDR3 loop spans 14 amino acids. Germline CDR1 reads DFQATT; CDR2 reads SNEGSKA (reference sequence). CDR3 amino acids: CSALGGPRSYGYTF. The CDR3 region has the DNA TGCAGTGCTTTGGGGGGGCCCAGAAGCTATGGCTACACCTTC.